Listed here is a single T cell receptor (beta chain). The source of the sample is a study of blood T cell repertoires in COVID-19. Study at large: The analysed material was cDNA or gDNA that came from T cells, B-cell-depleted T cells, or PBMCs.

V was trimmed by 6 bases and J by 1 base, leaving 9 bases between them. CDR3 length: 13 residues. Germline V lookup: CDR1 ENHRY, CDR2 SYGVKD. Data came from immunoSEQ multiplex PCR; TCRdb stores just in-frame clones and leaves some out. The sample contains 200,000 to 300,000 clones, around four fifths of which appear only once. The chain uses TRBV10-3 and TRBJ1-1; D is perhaps TRBD1 (6 bases). Sequencing used peripheral blood. This TCR derives from a woman aged 55-70 years with active or convalescent COVID-19. The CDR3 coding sequence is TGTGCCATCAGGACAGGCCCGAACACTGAAGCTTTCTTT. It encodes CAIRTGPNTEAFF.